This TCR beta chain emerged from a study of blood T cell repertoires in COVID-19. Produced via immunoSEQ multiplex PCR; TCRdb's table is partial and in-frame only. The data show about 180,000 clones, 84% seen once. CDR1 is SGHNT, CDR2 YENEEA, per germline. This CDR3 contains 16 residues. Trimming took 5 bases from V and 2 from J, leaving 16 bases between them. Sample: PBMCs or T cells enriched from blood (not recorded which). This clonotype originated in a man aged 50 to 60 who had recovered from COVID-19. The rearrangement uses TRBV11-3 and TRBJ2-1, with D possibly TRBD2 on 6 matching bases. The CDR3 DNA reads TGTGCCAGCAGCGTCTCTTTCGGGGGACCCTACAATGAGCAGTTCTTC. Encoded protein: CASSVSFGGPYNEQFF.